This T cell receptor (beta chain) was obtained from a study of blood T cells in healthy people across ages. The length of the CDR3 is 14 residues. V was cut by 4 bases and J by 4 bases, with 13 bases left in between. Germline values: CDR1 MNHEY, CDR2 SMNVEV (reference sequence). The authors ran a second PCR of roughly 6 to 12 cycles using a sample-barcoded 5' primer and a J-beta primer mix. MiXCR, run by TCRdb on the 5' RACE reads, gives a single entry per CDR3 protein. The table lists about 970,000 distinct CDR3 sequences, about 53% of them singletons. The V and J genes are TRBV27 and TRBJ2-5; tentatively, D is TRBD2 (5 bases). Sequenced input: blood. The source is a woman aged 60 to 75 in good health. CDR3 sequence: CASSSPLRGETQYF. CDR3 nucleotide sequence: TGTGCCAGCAGTTCGCCCCTCCGGGGAGAGACCCAGTACTTC.